This TCR beta chain was captured in a study of OX40 agonist ivuxolimab in advanced cancers. Study summary: Ivuxolimab is an agonistic anti-OX40 (CD134) antibody, and patients were treated with it. Three patients responded partially, comprising one with hepatocellular carcinoma and two with cutaneous melanoma.

Sequenced by immunoSEQ multiplex PCR; TCRdb stores in-frame clones only, minus some. Counted here are tens of thousands of clones, under 90% occurring once; the ten biggest clones make up approximately 7%. Exclusion applied to patients with autoimmune disease history or systemic immunosuppression. Germline CDR1 reads MNHEY; CDR2 reads SVGAGI. This CDR3 contains 15 residues. The germline V and J ends were trimmed by 2 bases and 2 bases, with 10 bases remaining between them. This chain joins TRBV6-5 and TRBJ2-1, with TRBD2 as a possible D gene (5 bases). Sequencing used CD4+ or CD8+ T cells sorted from blood, obtained in a trial of the OX40 agonist ivuxolimab. This clonotype was sampled from an adult with an advanced solid tumor such as melanoma, head and neck, liver or kidney cancer. The CDR3 is CASSYGIATYNEQFF. Here the CDR3 DNA reads TGTGCCAGCAGTTACGGGATAGCGACCTACAATGAGCAGTTCTTC.